This T cell receptor (beta chain) was found in a study of T cell responses to AZD1222 COVID-19 vaccine. Background on the study: Both about-4-week and about-12-week second-dose recipients were combined.

The V and J ends lost 4 bases and 9 bases, in that order; junction bases with no gene match: 6. This CDR3 has 13 amino acids. Germline CDR1 SQVTM, CDR2 ANQGSEA. TCRdb's copy holds only in-frame clones and misses some; the assay was immunoSEQ multiplex PCR. Of about 140,000 clones listed, approximately 91% are singletons. The sequence was obtained from an adult in good health. Specimen: peripheral blood, collected on day 0 of AZD1222 vaccination. V usage is TRBV29-1 and J usage is TRBJ2-1; 10 positions agree with TRBD2. As DNA, the CDR3 is TGCAGCGTTGTCAGGGTAGCGGGAGGTGAGCAGTTCTTC. This sequence encodes CSVVRVAGGEQFF.